This T cell receptor beta chain was identified in a study of graft-versus-host responses after intestinal transplantation. Trimming removed 4 bases from V and 9 bases from J; junction bases left unmatched: 5. Germline V gene lookup returns CDR1 SGHRS and CDR2 YFSETQ. The CDR3 sequence is 15 residues long. Clones were sequenced by immunoSEQ multiplex PCR, and TCRdb holds only the in-frame ones, with some missing. The data contain fewer than 90,000 clones, 94% of them singletons. On this clone: Its antigen is unidentified.

The receptor's source is a human donor who was the organ donor for an intestinal transplant. The chain has TRBV5-1 and TRBJ2-1; 15 bases match TRBD2. Specimen: unstimulated CD4+ T cells sorted from spleen or lymph node cells, collected before transplant. In DNA, the CDR3 is TGCGCCAGCAGCGGACTAGCGGGGGGGCCCGGTGAGCAGTTCTTC. It yields the protein CASSGLAGGPGEQFF.